This paragraph covers one T cell receptor beta chain sequence. Its antigen is unknown. This sample stems from a study of PD-1 blockade in classical Hodgkin lymphoma. Whole-study results and caveats: No one has yet defined what causes the repertoire differences, which may be disease activity or prior therapy. Lower baseline TCR diversity was reported for newly diagnosed patients than for healthy donors.

Using immunoSEQ multiplex PCR, the repertoire was profiled, and TCRdb retains in-frame clones only, with some absent. The top ten clones hold 0.2% to 0.3% of a sample with fewer than 25,000 clones, 75% to 90% of them seen once. Noted time point: newly diagnosed, previously untreated cHL patient sample. Negative magnetic selection isolated CD4+ T cells from thawed PBMCs. Investigators turned to newly diagnosed, untreated classical Hodgkin lymphoma PBMCs for comparison. The origin of this receptor is a human donor with classical Hodgkin lymphoma. What was sequenced was CD4+ T cells from blood.

The CDR3 loop reads CASSGGGPLEQYF. The CDR3 DNA reads as TGTGCCAGTAGTGGGGGGGGCCCCCTCGAGCAGTACTTC. The rearrangement joins TRBV19 to TRBJ2-7; TRBD2 is a possible D gene (7 bases). The CDR3 totals 13 residues. In germline, CDR1 is LNHDA, CDR2 SQIVND (reference sequence). Trimming removed 5 bases from V and 6 bases from J, with 14 bases in between.